A single sample gave rise to the 2 T cell receptor beta chains below, sequenced in a study of human T cells and chemical hapten exposure. From whole blood left unfractionated, total RNA was extracted. In TCRdb, the 5' RACE reads were re-called with MiXCR into one record per CDR3 protein. The sample has 110,000 or so distinct CDR3 sequences, around 20% seen once; the top ten hold around 2.8%. These receptors came from a human donor in good health.

Only a few counts were recorded for this clonotype. CDR3 amino acids: CASSAGKNTEAFF. The CDR3 region has the DNA TGTGCCAGCAGTGCAGGGAAGAACACTGAAGCTTTCTTT. This rearrangement joins TRBV6-1 to TRBJ1-1, with D perhaps TRBD1 (5 bases). The CDR3 is 13 amino acids. CDR1 is MNHNS, CDR2 SASEGT, per germline. Trimming pared 4 bases from V and 1 base from J, leaving 7 bases between.

This clonotype was counted only a few times. The chain uses TRBV4-1 and TRBJ1-1, with D possibly TRBD1 on 5 matching bases. The CDR3 is 14 amino acids. The V gene's germline CDR1 is MGHRA and CDR2 YSYEKL. V was cut by 4 bases and J by 5 bases, with 14 bases left in between. The CDR3 loop reads CASSLPFGGTEAFF. The CDR3 bases are TGCGCCAGCAGCCTCCCCTTCGGGGGGACTGAAGCTTTCTTT.